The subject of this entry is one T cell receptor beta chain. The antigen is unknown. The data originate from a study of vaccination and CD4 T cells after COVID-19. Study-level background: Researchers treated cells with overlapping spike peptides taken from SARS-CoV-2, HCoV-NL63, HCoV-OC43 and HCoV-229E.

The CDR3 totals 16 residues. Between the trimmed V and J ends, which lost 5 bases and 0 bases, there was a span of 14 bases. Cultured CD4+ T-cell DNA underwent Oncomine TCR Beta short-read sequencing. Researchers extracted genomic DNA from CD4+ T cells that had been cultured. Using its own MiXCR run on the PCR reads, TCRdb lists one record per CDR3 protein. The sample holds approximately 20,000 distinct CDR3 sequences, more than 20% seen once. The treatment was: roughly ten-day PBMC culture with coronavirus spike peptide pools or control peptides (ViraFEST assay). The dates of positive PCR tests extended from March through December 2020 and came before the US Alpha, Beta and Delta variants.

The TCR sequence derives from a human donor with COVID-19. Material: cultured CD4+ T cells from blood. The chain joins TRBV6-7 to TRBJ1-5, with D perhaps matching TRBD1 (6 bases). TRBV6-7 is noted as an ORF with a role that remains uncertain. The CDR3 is CASSPRTDYSNQPQHF. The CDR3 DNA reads TGTGCCAGCAGTCCGCGGACAGATTATAGCAATCAGCCCCAGCATTTT.